This is a list of T cell receptor beta chains from one sample in a study of vaccination and CD4 T cells after COVID-19. Antigens for these TCRs are unknown. TCRdb re-called the PCR reads with MiXCR, one entry per CDR3 protein. The table has 7,000 to 8,500 distinct CDR3 sequences, about three fifths seen once. Source material: CD4+ T cells from blood, cultured in vitro. Receptors were obtained from a human donor in good health. Both conserved end residues are part of each CDR3. The D gene is left open where the match is weak. Clone size appears in some rows only: once, few, many, or a class for an expanded clone.

TRBV6-1	.	TRBJ1-2	.	11	TGTGCCAGCAGATTCAACTATGGCTACACCTTC	CASRFNYGYTF
TRBV19	.	TRBJ2-3	.	16	TGTGCCAGTAGTATCCTGGGGCGGGGCAGCACAGATACGCAGTATTTT	CASSILGRGSTDTQYF
TRBV6-4	few	TRBJ1-5	TRBD1	16	TGTGCCATCCCGGGACAGGGGGCCCATAGCAATCAGCCCCAGCATTTT	CAIPGQGAHSNQPQHF
TRBV12-3/TRBV12-4	once	TRBJ1-2	.	13	TGTGCCAGCAGGTCGGACAAGAACTATGGCTACACCTTC	CASRSDKNYGYTF
TRBV12-3/TRBV12-4	few	TRBJ1-6	.	14	TGTGCCAGCAGTTTTTCAGGGAACAATTCACCCCTCCACTTT	CASSFSGNNSPLHF
TRBV20-1	few	TRBJ2-7	TRBD2	15	TGCAGTGCTAGAGTTGGGACTAGCGGGAGGGGGGTGCAGTACTTC	CSARVGTSGRGVQYF
TRBV6-5	.	TRBJ2-3	.	18	TGTGCCAGCAGTTACGTATGGGGTCGGTCAAAGCAGGGAGATACGCAGTATTTT	CASSYVWGRSKQGDTQYF
TRBV7-2	.	TRBJ1-6	.	16	TGTGCCAGCAGACAACAAAAGGACAGCATGAATTCACCCCTCCACTTT	CASRQQKDSMNSPLHF
TRBV30	.	TRBJ1-2	.	17	TGTGCCGTTCCGGGACTCCTACCCCGTATAAGCCGGTATGGCCACACCTTC	CAVPGLLPRISRYGHTF
TRBV6-5	few	TRBJ1-2	.	15	TGTGCCAGCAGTTACTCAATGACTACTAACTATGGCTACACCTTC	CASSYSMTTNYGYTF
TRBV7-9	.	TRBJ1-6	TRBD1	15	TGTGCCAGCAGCACAACAGGGGGCAGGGGTTCACCCCTCCACTTT	CASSTTGGRGSPLHF
TRBV28	.	TRBJ1-2	.	13	TGTGCCAGCACCCTCCTGGACAGCTATGGCTACACCTTC	CASTLLDSYGYTF
TRBV6-2/TRBV6-3	.	TRBJ2-5	.	16	TGTGCCAGCAGTTACTCGATACCGGGGCGGAGAGAGACCCAGTACTTC	CASSYSIPGRRETQYF
TRBV20-1	few	TRBJ2-2	.	13	TGCAGTGCTAGGGGACATAACACCGGGGAGCTGTTTTTT	CSARGHNTGELFF
TRBV7-9	.	TRBJ1-1	.	12	TGTGCCAGCAGCGCAAGCTACACTGAAGCTTTCTTT	CASSASYTEAFF
TRBV6-1	.	TRBJ2-1	.	15	TGTGCCAACTACTTGGGGACTGGGGTATACAATGAGCAGTTCTTC	CANYLGTGVYNEQFF
TRBV7-9	few	TRBJ1-6	TRBD1	12	TGTGCCAGCAGACCTCAACAGGGGCCCCTCCACTTT	CASRPQQGPLHF
TRBV20-1	.	TRBJ2-3	.	15	TGCAGTGCCACAATATCGCCCACGGCGACAGATACGCAGTATTTT	CSATISPTATDTQYF
TRBV20-1	.	TRBJ2-3	TRBD2	14	TGCAGTGCCCCGACTAGCGGGGGGGCAGATACGCAGTATTTT	CSAPTSGGADTQYF
TRBV28	once	TRBJ1-1	TRBD1	12	TGTGCCAGCAGGGACAGGGTTTTAACGGCTTTCTTT	CASRDRVLTAFF
TRBV6-2/TRBV6-3	few	TRBJ1-6	.	15	TGTGCCAGCAGTTATGGGCGATCCTATAATTCACCCCTCCACTTT	CASSYGRSYNSPLHF
TRBV12-3/TRBV12-4	.	TRBJ2-6	TRBD1	14	TGTGCCAGTGGACAGGGCTCTGGGGCCAACGTCCTGACTTTC	CASGQGSGANVLTF